Listed here is a single T cell receptor beta chain. Its antigen is as yet unknown. The sample belongs to a study of T-cell memory formation after mild COVID-19. Overall study findings and caveats: A second wave expanding day 15 to 37 was CD4+-biased; contracting clones were balanced.

There are 10 residues in the CDR3. Trimming left V 7 bases short and J 11 bases short, with 9 bases between. Germline loops: CDR1 MGHRA, CDR2 YSYEKL. MiXCR was run by TCRdb on the 5' RACE reads, yielding one entry per CDR3 protein. Altogether hundreds of thousands of distinct CDR3 sequences are present, around 15% being singletons, with the ten largest covering 20% to 25%. Source material: PBMCs or a T cell subset sorted from them (not recorded which). V and J are TRBV4-1 and TRBJ1-5; the D is unclear. The TCR originated in a man between 18 and 29 years old who had mild COVID-19 (a few samples of this study predate the infection). Cell type and time point are not known. The CDR3 nucleotides read TGCGCCAGCAACCCGGGGACCCAGCATTTT. This sequence encodes CASNPGTQHF.